One TCR beta chain is described in this entry. The data were obtained in a study of blood T cell repertoires in COVID-19. At the level of the study: The cDNA or gDNA used as material had been derived from T cells, B-cell-depleted T cells, or PBMCs.

In the original processing: Reference gene primer amplification gave nucleated cell count estimates. Method: immunoSEQ multiplex PCR; TCRdb's copy keeps in-frame clones and lacks some. Clonal size and the V and J genes are those of that table, whereas D and trimming came from the DNA. Among just under 90,000 clones listed, about 91% were seen once. The length of the CDR3 is 15 residues. Between the trimmed V and J ends, which lost 0 bases and 2 bases, there was a span of 9 bases. Germline lookup yields CDR1 SGHTA and CDR2 FQGTGA. This TCR was recovered from a man in his 60s with acute or convalescent COVID-19. The chain combines TRBV7-3 with TRBJ2-3; D gene unclear. The sample taken for sequencing was peripheral blood. The CDR3 nucleotides read TGTGCCAGCAGCTTAACGATCAGCGTCACAGATACGCAGTATTTT. This sequence encodes CASSLTISVTDTQYF.